This T cell receptor (beta chain) comes out of a study of blood T cell repertoires in COVID-19 (dated by TCRdb to about 2020). Background on the whole study: Collaborator samples came from the United States, Italy and Spain and covered acute and convalescent phases of COVID-19. The prospective study material was composed of cDNA or gDNA derived from T cells, B-cell-depleted T cells, or PBMCs. A freely available public database, intended as a resource for researchers studying the immune response to SARS-CoV-2, is where the repertoires were released. The dataset comprised deeply sampled blood TCRbeta repertoires from subjects exposed to, actively infected with, or recovered from COVID-19. Where available, HLA class I and class II types were taken from metadata supplied by the sample provider and were not determined by assay-based typing. The sample metadata nearly always contained a de-identified subject ID, COVID-19 status, age in years and sex. The samples were drawn from the first 160 participants of the ongoing ImmuneRACE study and from 950 to 1,500 subjects provided by 6 global collaborators. Overall study results and their limits: The amount of clinical and demographic metadata varied by source and participant and was provided uncurated.

This clone occurred a few times. What antigen it recognizes has not been identified. No much larger clonotype is one base removed from it; base qualities were not supplied. Reading from cysteine to phenylalanine, the CDR3 counts 17 amino acids. Just the 51-base CDR3 DNA is kept, in frame starting at base 1. CDR1 and CDR2 are drawn from the germline V gene: SGHDT, YYEEEE. V is pruned by 3 bases and J by 2 bases, leaving 6 bases of the junction without a gene match. Whole blood was collected in K2EDTA tubes by collaborating institutions according to the institutions' own protocols. For TCRbeta analysis, collaborator samples were shipped as frozen whole blood, as isolated PBMCs, or as DNA extracted from either sample type. TCRbeta CDR3 regions were amplified from genomic DNA using the immunoSEQ Assay, a bias-controlled multiplex PCR. The authors' analysis ran thus. The number of nucleated cells in each sample was estimated by amplification of reference gene primers within the assay. To quantify the absolute abundance of each unique TCRbeta CDR3 rearrangement, sequence reads were collapsed and filtered. For each sample, productive Simpson clonality was calculated as the square root of Simpson's diversity index over productive rearrangements. The table comes from immuneACCESS by way of TCRdb, which keeps in-frame sequences with V and J called. Part of the clones is missing from these tables; in studies checked, under half for an unresolved V gene and the rest for unknown reasons. V and J calls and clone size are those listed in that table; D and trimming were worked out from the DNA. Within this sample are around 94,000 clones, with more than 65% of them counted one time only. The ten largest clones add up to roughly 6.3% of the sample.

The receptor was isolated from a man in his sixties with acute or convalescent COVID-19. This chain joins TRBV5-6 to TRBJ2-3; 13 central nucleotides agree with TRBD2. The source material was peripheral blood. The DNA sequence is as follows: TGTGCCAGCAGCTCGGGGACTAGCGGGGACTACACAGATACGCAGTATTTT. This is translated as CASSSGTSGDYTDTQYF.